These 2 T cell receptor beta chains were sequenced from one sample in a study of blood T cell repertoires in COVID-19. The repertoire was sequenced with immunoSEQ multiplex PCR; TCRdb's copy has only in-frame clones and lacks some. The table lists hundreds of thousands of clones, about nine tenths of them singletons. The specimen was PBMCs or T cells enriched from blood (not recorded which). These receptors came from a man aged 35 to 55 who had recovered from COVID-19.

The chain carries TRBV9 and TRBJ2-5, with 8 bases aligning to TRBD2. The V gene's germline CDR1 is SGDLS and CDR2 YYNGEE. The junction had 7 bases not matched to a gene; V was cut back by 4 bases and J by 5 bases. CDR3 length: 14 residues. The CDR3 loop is CASSPGLAGETQYF. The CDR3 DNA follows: TGTGCCAGCAGCCCCGGACTAGCCGGCGAGACCCAGTACTTC. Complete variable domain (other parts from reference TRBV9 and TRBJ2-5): DSGVTQTPKHLITATGQRVTLRCSPRSGDLSVYWYQQSLDQGLQFLIQYYNGEERAKGNILERFSAQQFPDLHSELNLSSLELGDSALYFCASSPGLAGETQYFGPGTRLLVL.

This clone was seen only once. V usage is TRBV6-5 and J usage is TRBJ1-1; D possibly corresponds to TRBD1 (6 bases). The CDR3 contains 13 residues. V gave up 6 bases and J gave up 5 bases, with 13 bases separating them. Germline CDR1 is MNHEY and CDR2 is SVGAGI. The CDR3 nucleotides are TGTGCCAGCAGGATAACAGGGATTACTGAAGCTTTCTTT. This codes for CASRITGITEAFF.